This is a list of T cell receptor beta chains from one sample in a study of blood T cell repertoires in COVID-19. Using immunoSEQ multiplex PCR, the repertoire was profiled, and TCRdb retains in-frame clones only, with some absent. The sample carries some 110,000 clones, 86% recorded once. Material: peripheral blood. These receptors came from a man aged 70 or older who had recovered from COVID-19. The CDR3 runs from the conserved cysteine through the conserved F or W. The D gene is left open where the match is weak. Clone size is not always given. Where it is, it says once, few, many or a class for expanded clones.

D,length,J,V,size,CDR3,DNA
NA,14,TRBJ1-5,TRBV7-8,NA,CASSPNPRNQPQHF,TGTGCCAGCAGCCCGAACCCCAGGAATCAGCCCCAGCATTTT
NA,14,TRBJ2-5,TRBV10-3,NA,CAISGGRIQETQYF,TGTGCCATCAGCGGGGGGCGTATCCAAGAGACCCAGTACTTC
NA,13,TRBJ1-1,TRBV6-6,NA,CASRVDSNTEAFF,TGTGCCAGCAGGGTGGACAGCAACACTGAAGCTTTCTTT
TRBD1,13,TRBJ2-1,TRBV11-1,NA,CASSGQGWNEQFF,TGTGCCAGCAGTGGACAGGGGTGGAATGAGCAGTTCTTC
NA,11,TRBJ2-1,TRBV2,once,CASSRGYEQFF,TGTGCCAGCAGTCGGGGGTATGAGCAGTTCTTC
NA,14,TRBJ2-3,TRBV29-1,once,CSVEVGQYTDTQYF,TGCAGCGTTGAAGTTGGTCAGTACACAGATACGCAGTATTTT
NA,14,TRBJ2-1,TRBV4-3,few,CASSLGQEWNEQFF,TGCGCCAGCAGCCTGGGGCAGGAATGGAATGAGCAGTTCTTC
NA,16,TRBJ2-1,TRBV11-3,NA,CASSLEDGRAHNEQFF,TGTGCCAGCAGCTTAGAAGACGGGCGGGCACACAATGAGCAGTTCTTC
NA,14,TRBJ1-6,TRBV10-3,NA,CAISAVGTNSPLHF,TGTGCCATCAGTGCCGTGGGCACCAATTCACCCCTCCACTTT
TRBD1,17,TRBJ1-5,TRBV23-1,NA,CASSPQGQGSGNQPQHF,TGCGCCAGCAGCCCTCAGGGACAGGGTAGTGGCAATCAGCCCCAGCATTTT
NA,14,TRBJ2-7,TRBV9,NA,CASSVGQDSYEQYF,TGTGCCAGCAGCGTAGGTCAGGACTCCTACGAGCAGTACTTC
TRBD2,15,TRBJ2-1,TRBV9,NA,CASSEGLAGGNEQFF,TGTGCCAGCAGCGAAGGACTAGCGGGAGGCAATGAGCAGTTCTTC
NA,14,TRBJ1-1,TRBV27,NA,CASSLRGQNTEAFF,TGTGCCAGCAGTTTAAGGGGACAGAACACTGAAGCTTTCTTT
NA,16,TRBJ1-2,TRBV18,many,CASSHFPRRANYGYTF,TGTGCCAGCTCACACTTCCCAAGGAGGGCTAACTATGGCTACACCTTC
TRBD2,14,TRBJ2-1,TRBV18,NA,CASSPRTSLNEQFF,TGTGCCAGCTCACCTCGGACTAGTTTAAATGAGCAGTTCTTC
TRBD2,15,TRBJ2-7,TRBV5-6,once,CASSFRVAGANEQYF,TGTGCCAGCAGCTTCAGGGTAGCGGGAGCGAACGAGCAGTACTTC
TRBD2,14,TRBJ2-7,TRBV7-2,NA,CASSSGLENDEQYF,TGTGCCAGCAGCTCCGGACTAGAAAACGACGAGCAGTACTTC
NA,16,TRBJ1-3,TRBV28,NA,CASSLVGESSGNTIYF,TGTGCCAGCAGTTTAGTCGGGGAATCCTCTGGAAACACCATATATTTT
TRBD2,16,TRBJ2-1,TRBV5-1,NA,CASSFGLAGAYNEQFF,TGCGCCAGCAGCTTTGGACTAGCGGGGGCTTACAATGAGCAGTTCTTC
TRBD2,14,TRBJ2-7,TRBV7-9,NA,CASSAVLAAYEQYF,TGTGCCAGCAGCGCGGTACTAGCGGCCTACGAGCAGTACTTC
TRBD2,16,TRBJ2-7,TRBV2,few,CASRGGKGGRGSEQYF,TGTGCCAGCAGAGGAGGAAAGGGCGGGAGAGGAAGCGAGCAGTACTTC
NA,23,TRBJ2-6,TRBV12-1,NA,CASSFVSCDRGPPMDTGANVLTF,TGTGCCAGCAGCTTTGTCTCCTGTGACAGGGGGCCCCCCATGGATACTGGGGCCAACGTCCTGACTTTC
NA,17,TRBJ2-7,TRBV28,NA,CASSLLVGGLSIYEQYF,TGTGCCAGCAGTTTACTGGTCGGCGGCCTATCCATTTACGAGCAGTACTTC
NA,13,TRBJ1-1,TRBV10-1,NA,CASSEYRDTEAFF,TGCGCCAGCAGTGAATACAGGGACACTGAAGCTTTCTTT
NA,15,TRBJ1-2,TRBV11-1,NA,CASSLARGGNYGYTF,TGTGCCAGCAGCTTAGCGCGCGGGGGAAACTATGGCTACACCTTC
TRBD1,14,TRBJ1-6,TRBV5-1,NA,CASSRDRSNSPLHF,TGCGCCAGCAGTCGGGACAGGTCGAATTCACCCCTCCACTTT
NA,16,TRBJ1-2,TRBV5-5,NA,CASSLGGRGALYGYTF,TGTGCCAGCAGCTTAGGGGGTAGGGGAGCCCTATATGGCTACACCTTC
TRBD2,14,TRBJ2-3,TRBV9,NA,CASTPSGGTDTQYF,TGTGCCAGCACCCCTAGCGGGGGCACAGATACGCAGTATTTT
TRBD1,15,TRBJ1-2,TRBV5-4,few,CASSLVQGAPEGYTF,TGTGCCAGCAGCTTGGTACAGGGGGCGCCGGAGGGCTACACCTTC
TRBD2,16,TRBJ2-5,TRBV5-1,NA,CASSRAGTSGEETQYF,TGCGCCAGCAGCAGAGCCGGGACTAGCGGGGAAGAGACCCAGTACTTC
NA,13,TRBJ2-1,TRBV19,NA,CASSVTAYNEQFF,TGTGCCAGTAGTGTAACAGCCTACAATGAGCAGTTCTTC
TRBD1,14,TRBJ1-4,TRBV5-4,NA,CASSSGTGPEKLFF,TGTGCCAGCAGCTCCGGGACAGGGCCCGAAAAACTGTTTTTT
TRBD2,15,TRBJ2-3,TRBV18,few,CASNGRAGATDTQYF,TGTGCCAGCAACGGGAGGGCAGGGGCAACCGATACGCAGTATTTT
NA,14,TRBJ1-1,TRBV9,NA,CASSATGLATEAFF,TGTGCCAGCAGCGCAACAGGGTTGGCCACTGAAGCTTTCTTT
NA,15,TRBJ1-2,TRBV5-1,once,CASSLAAAGNYGYTF,TGCGCCAGCAGCTTGGCCGCGGCAGGGAACTATGGCTACACCTTC
TRBD2,15,TRBJ2-1,TRBV5-1,NA,CASSSAGVYYNEQFF,TGCGCCAGCAGCTCAGCGGGGGTCTACTACAATGAGCAGTTCTTC
NA,14,TRBJ1-2,TRBV10-3,NA,CAIRGLGGNYGYTF,TGTGCCATCAGGGGACTCGGAGGGAACTATGGCTACACCTTC
NA,15,TRBJ1-1,TRBV5-1,few,CASSLDGRGTTPAFF,TGCGCCAGCAGCTTGGATGGACGGGGGACCACGCCAGCTTTCTTT
NA,14,TRBJ1-4,TRBV7-9,NA,CASSFGSGNEKLFF,TGTGCCAGCAGCTTTGGCAGCGGCAATGAAAAACTGTTTTTT
NA,14,TRBJ1-1,TRBV4-1,NA,CASSRMEGNTEAFF,TGCGCCAGCAGCCGAATGGAGGGGAACACTGAAGCTTTCTTT
NA,18,TRBJ2-3,TRBV7-8,NA,CASSPGVGLAPYTDTQYF,TGTGCCAGCAGCCCCGGGGTCGGCCTAGCGCCCTACACAGATACGCAGTATTTT
TRBD1,17,TRBJ1-6,TRBV5-1,NA,CASSLTQGVSYNSPLHF,TGCGCCAGCAGCTTAACACAGGGGGTTAGCTATAATTCACCCCTCCACTTT
NA,14,TRBJ2-7,TRBV7-2,NA,CASSLGTSTYEQYF,TGTGCCAGCAGCTTAGGTACTAGCACCTACGAGCAGTACTTC
NA,13,TRBJ1-2,TRBV19,NA,CASSIGRMGGYTF,TGTGCCAGTAGTATCGGCAGGATGGGTGGCTACACCTTC
TRBD1,14,TRBJ1-4,TRBV11-2,NA,CASSLMTGDEKLFF,TGTGCCAGCAGCTTAATGACAGGGGATGAAAAACTGTTTTTT
TRBD1,14,TRBJ2-3,TRBV30,NA,CAWNPTGSTDTQYF,TGTGCCTGGAACCCGACAGGGAGCACAGATACGCAGTATTTT
NA,12,TRBJ2-7,TRBV10-3,NA,CAISRVGGEQYF,TGTGCCATCAGCAGGGTTGGGGGGGAGCAGTACTTC
TRBD2,16,TRBJ2-1,TRBV5-1,NA,CASSLDGLATYNEQFF,TGCGCCAGCAGCTTGGACGGACTAGCGACCTACAATGAGCAGTTCTTC
TRBD2,15,TRBJ2-1,TRBV5-1,few,CASSVTSGDYNEQFF,TGCGCCAGCAGCGTAACTAGCGGGGACTACAATGAGCAGTTCTTC
NA,14,TRBJ1-2,TRBV6-5,NA,CASGPPGGLRGYTF,TGTGCCAGCGGCCCTCCTGGGGGCCTACGGGGCTACACCTTC
NA,16,TRBJ2-1,TRBV4-1,NA,CASSQGETLSYNEQFF,TGCGCCAGCAGCCAGGGTGAGACACTCTCCTACAATGAGCAGTTCTTC
NA,14,TRBJ1-5,TRBV28,once,CASSFGGPYQPQHF,TGTGCCAGCAGTTTCGGCGGGCCCTATCAGCCCCAGCATTTT
TRBD1,13,TRBJ1-2,TRBV7-2,NA,CASSRDRVIGYTF,TGTGCCAGCAGCCGGGACAGGGTAATTGGCTACACCTTC
NA,13,TRBJ1-2,TRBV19,NA,CASKFGGRDGYTF,TGTGCCAGTAAATTCGGGGGGCGAGATGGCTACACCTTC
NA,12,TRBJ1-2,TRBV7-2,NA,CASSSRLYGYTF,TGTGCCAGCAGCTCAAGACTCTATGGCTACACCTTC
TRBD2,15,TRBJ2-5,TRBV5-4,NA,CASSREGASGKTQYF,TGTGCCAGCAGCCGGGAGGGCGCATCGGGGAAGACCCAGTACTTC
NA,12,TRBJ1-5,TRBV10-3,NA,CAISKEEQPQHF,TGTGCCATCAGCAAGGAGGAGCAGCCCCAGCATTTT
NA,13,TRBJ2-5,TRBV7-2,NA,CASSRSIVETQYF,TGTGCCAGCAGCCGCAGTATTGTTGAGACCCAGTACTTC
TRBD1,13,TRBJ1-4,TRBV29-1,NA,CSGLDRRNEKLFF,TGCAGCGGCTTGGACAGGAGGAATGAAAAACTGTTTTTT